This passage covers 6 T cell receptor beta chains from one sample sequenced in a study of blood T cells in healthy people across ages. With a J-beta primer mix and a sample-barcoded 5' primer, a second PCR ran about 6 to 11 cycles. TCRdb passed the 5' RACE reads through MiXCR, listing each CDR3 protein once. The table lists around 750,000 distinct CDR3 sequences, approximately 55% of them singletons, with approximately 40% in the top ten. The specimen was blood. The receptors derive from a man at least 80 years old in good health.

The CDR3 coding sequence is TGTGCCACCAGTGGCAGGGGTTCCTACGAGCAGTACTTC. Its translation: CATSGRGSYEQYF. The gene calls are TRBV24-1 and TRBJ2-7, with D tentatively TRBD1 (6 bases). The V and J ends lost 5 bases and 1 base respectively, with 8 bases between them. From germline, CDR1 is KGHDR and CDR2 SFDVKD. The CDR3 is 13 amino acids.

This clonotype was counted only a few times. The CDR3 DNA is TGCGCCAGCAGCTTGGATAGAGGGGCCAATGAAAAACTGTTTTTT. Protein sequence: CASSLDRGANEKLFF. The gene calls are TRBV5-1 and TRBJ1-4; TRBD1 is a possible D gene (5 bases). CDR1 SGHRS and CDR2 YFSETQ come from the germline V gene. Trimming cost V 0 bases and J 5 bases, with 11 bases left between them. This CDR3 comprises 15 residues.

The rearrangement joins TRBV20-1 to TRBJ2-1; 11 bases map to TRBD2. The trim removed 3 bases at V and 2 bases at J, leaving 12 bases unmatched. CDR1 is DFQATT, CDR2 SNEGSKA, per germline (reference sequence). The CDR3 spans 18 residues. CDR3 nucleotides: TGCAGTGCTAGGGGGGGAATAGCGGGAGGGAGCCCCTACAATGAGCAGTTCTTC. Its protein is CSARGGIAGGSPYNEQFF.

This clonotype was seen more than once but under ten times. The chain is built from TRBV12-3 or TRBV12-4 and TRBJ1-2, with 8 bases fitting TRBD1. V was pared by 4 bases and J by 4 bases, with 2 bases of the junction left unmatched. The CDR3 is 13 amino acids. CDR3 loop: CASSSGGLYGYTF. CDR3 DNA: TGTGCCAGCAGTTCAGGGGGCCTCTATGGCTACACCTTC.

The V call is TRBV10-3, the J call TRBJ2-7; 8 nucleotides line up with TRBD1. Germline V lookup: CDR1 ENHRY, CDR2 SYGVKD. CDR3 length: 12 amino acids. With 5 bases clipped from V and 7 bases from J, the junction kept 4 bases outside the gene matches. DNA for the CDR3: TGTGCCATCAGTAGACAGGGGAATGAGCAGTACTTC. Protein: CAISRQGNEQYF.

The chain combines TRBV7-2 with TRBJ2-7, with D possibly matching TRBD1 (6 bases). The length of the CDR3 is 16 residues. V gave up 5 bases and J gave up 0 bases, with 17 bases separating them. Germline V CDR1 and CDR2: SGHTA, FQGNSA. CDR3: CASSAGPDRRSYEQYF. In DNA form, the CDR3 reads TGTGCCAGCAGCGCAGGGCCCGACAGGCGCTCCTACGAGCAGTACTTC.